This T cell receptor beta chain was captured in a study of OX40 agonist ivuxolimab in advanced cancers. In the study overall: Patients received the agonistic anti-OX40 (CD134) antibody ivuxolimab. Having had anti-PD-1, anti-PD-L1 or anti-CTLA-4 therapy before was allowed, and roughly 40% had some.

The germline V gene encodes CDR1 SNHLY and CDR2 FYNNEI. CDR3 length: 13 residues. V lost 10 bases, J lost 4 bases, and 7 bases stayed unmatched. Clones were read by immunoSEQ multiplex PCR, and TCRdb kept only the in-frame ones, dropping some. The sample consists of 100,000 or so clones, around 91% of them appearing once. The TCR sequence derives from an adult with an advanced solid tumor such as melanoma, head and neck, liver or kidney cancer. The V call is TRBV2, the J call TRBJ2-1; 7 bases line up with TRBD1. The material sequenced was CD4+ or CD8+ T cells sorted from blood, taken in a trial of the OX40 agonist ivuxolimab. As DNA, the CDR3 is TGTGCCACACGGGACAGCCTTTACAATGAGCAGTTCTTC. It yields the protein CATRDSLYNEQFF.